The 3 T cell receptor beta chains in this list originate from one sample, sequenced in a study of blood T cell repertoires in COVID-19. Data came from immunoSEQ multiplex PCR; TCRdb stores just in-frame clones and leaves some out. Of hundreds of thousands of clones in the sample, around 90% were seen once. Sequencing was carried out using PBMCs or T cells enriched from blood (not recorded which). The receptors come from a woman in her late teens or twenties who had recovered from COVID-19.

The table lists this clone with a count of one. V usage is TRBV9 and J usage is TRBJ2-6; D not resolved. Germline assignment: CDR1 SGDLS and CDR2 YYNGEE. The V end lost 0 bases, the J end lost 2 bases, and 9 bases lay between the germline ends. This CDR3 spans 16 amino acids. The CDR3 protein is CASSVETVTGANVLTF. In DNA form, the CDR3 reads TGTGCCAGCAGCGTAGAAACGGTCACTGGGGCCAACGTCCTGACTTTC.

The chain is built from TRBV5-1 and TRBJ1-5; TRBD1 matches at 8 bases. Trimming cost V 0 bases and J 7 bases; bases outside gene matches: 6. The CDR3 is made up of 15 amino acids. CDR1 and CDR2 from the germline V gene are SGHRS and YFSETQ. The chain's CDR3 is CASSLDQGAGQPQHF. The CDR3 coding sequence is TGCGCCAGCAGCTTGGATCAGGGGGCAGGGCAGCCCCAGCATTTT. Full variable domain (missing parts from reference TRBV5-1 and TRBJ1-5): KAGVTQTPRYLIKTRGQQVTLSCSPISGHRSVSWYQQTPGQGLQFLFEYFSETQRNKGNFPGRFSGRQFSNSRSEMNVSTLELGDSALYLCASSLDQGAGQPQHFGDGTRLSIL.

V and J are TRBV7-3 and TRBJ2-2; 7 bases map to TRBD1. The V gene end was trimmed by 5 bases and the J gene end by 5 bases; junction bases not matched to a gene: 2. Germline CDR1 SGHTA, CDR2 FQGTGA. The CDR3 sequence is 13 residues long. The CDR3 is CASSVTGTGELFF. CDR3 DNA: TGTGCCAGCAGCGTGACAGGGACCGGGGAGCTGTTTTTT. The whole variable domain, remainder taken from reference TRBV7-3 and TRBJ2-2, is GAGVSQTPSNKVTEKGKYVELRCDPISGHTALYWYRQSLGQGPEFLIYFQGTGAADDSGLPNDRFFAVRPEGSVSTLKIQRTERGDSAVYLCASSVTGTGELFFGEGSRLTVL.